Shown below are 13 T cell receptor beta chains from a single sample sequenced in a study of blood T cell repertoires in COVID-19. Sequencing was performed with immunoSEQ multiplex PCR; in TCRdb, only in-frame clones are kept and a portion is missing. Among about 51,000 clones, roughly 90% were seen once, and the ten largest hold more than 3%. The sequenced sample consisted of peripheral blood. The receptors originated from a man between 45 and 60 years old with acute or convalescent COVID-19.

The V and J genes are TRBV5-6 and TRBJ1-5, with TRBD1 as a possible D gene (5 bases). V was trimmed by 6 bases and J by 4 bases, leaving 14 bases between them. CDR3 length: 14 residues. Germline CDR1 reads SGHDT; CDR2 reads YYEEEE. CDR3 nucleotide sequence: TGTGCCAGCACCTATGGTGGGGGGAATCAGCCCCAGCATTTT. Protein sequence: CASTYGGGNQPQHF.

The CDR3, as DNA: TGTGCCAGCAGCTTGGGTGGGAGTAGCACAGATACGCAGTATTTT. Amino acid sequence: CASSLGGSSTDTQYF. The rearrangement joins TRBV5-4 to TRBJ2-3; a weak D match, TRBD2 (5 bases). CDR1 is SGHNT, CDR2 YYREEE, per germline (reference sequence). Trimming shortened V by 0 bases and J by 0 bases, and 8 bases separated the two germline ends. This CDR3 has 15 residues.

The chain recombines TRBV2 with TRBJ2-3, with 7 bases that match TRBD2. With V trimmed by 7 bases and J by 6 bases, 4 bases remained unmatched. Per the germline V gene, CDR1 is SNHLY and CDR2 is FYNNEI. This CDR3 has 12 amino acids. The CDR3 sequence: CASKLAVDTQYF. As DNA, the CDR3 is TGTGCCAGCAAGCTAGCGGTCGATACGCAGTATTTT.

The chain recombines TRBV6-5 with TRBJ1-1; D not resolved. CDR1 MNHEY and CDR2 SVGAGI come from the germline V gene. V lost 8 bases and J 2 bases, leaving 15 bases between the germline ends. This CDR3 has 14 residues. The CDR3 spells CASVGSAENTEAFF. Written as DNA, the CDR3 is TGTGCCAGCGTTGGCTCTGCGGAAAACACTGAAGCTTTCTTT.

Here the CDR3 DNA reads TGTGCCAGCAGCCCGATCGGAGCGGGGGCTAACAATGAGCAGTTCTTC. Amino acid sequence: CASSPIGAGANNEQFF. The chain has TRBV3-1 (or the pseudogene TRBV3-2) and TRBJ2-1; 8 nucleotides agree with TRBD2. CDR3 size: 16 residues. CDR1 is LGHDT and CDR2 is YNNKEL in the germline V gene (reference sequence). V lost 4 bases and J lost 5; bases outside the gene matches: 10.

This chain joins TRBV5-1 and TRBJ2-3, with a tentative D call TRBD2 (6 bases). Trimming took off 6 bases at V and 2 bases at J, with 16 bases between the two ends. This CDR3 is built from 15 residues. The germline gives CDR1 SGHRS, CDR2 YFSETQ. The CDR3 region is CASKVLASITDTQYF. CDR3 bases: TGCGCCAGCAAAGTCCTAGCGTCTATCACAGATACGCAGTATTTT.

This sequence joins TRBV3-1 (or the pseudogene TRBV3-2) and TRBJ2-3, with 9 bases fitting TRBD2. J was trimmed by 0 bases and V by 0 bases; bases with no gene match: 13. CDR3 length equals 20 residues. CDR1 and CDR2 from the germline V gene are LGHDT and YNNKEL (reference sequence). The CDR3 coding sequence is TGTGCCAGCAGCCAAGATAAGGCTGGAATAGCGGGGGTTAGCACAGATACGCAGTATTTT. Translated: CASSQDKAGIAGVSTDTQYF.

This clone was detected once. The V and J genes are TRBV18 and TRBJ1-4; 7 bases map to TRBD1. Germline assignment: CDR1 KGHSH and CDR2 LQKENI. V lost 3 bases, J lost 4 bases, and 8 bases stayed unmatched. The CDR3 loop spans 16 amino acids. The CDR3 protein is CASSPKNGQVNEKLFF. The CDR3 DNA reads TGTGCCAGCTCACCGAAGAATGGACAGGTTAATGAAAAACTGTTTTTT.

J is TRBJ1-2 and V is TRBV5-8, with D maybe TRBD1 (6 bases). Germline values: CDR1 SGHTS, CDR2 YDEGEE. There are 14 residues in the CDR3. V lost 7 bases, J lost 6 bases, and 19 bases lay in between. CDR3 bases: TGTGCCAGCGTGCGTAGGGGGAAGGTTGATGGCTACACCTTC. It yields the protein CASVRRGKVDGYTF.

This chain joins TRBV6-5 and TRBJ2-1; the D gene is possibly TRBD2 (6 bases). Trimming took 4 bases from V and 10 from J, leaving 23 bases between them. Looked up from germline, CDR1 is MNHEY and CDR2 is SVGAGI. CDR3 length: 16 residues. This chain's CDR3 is CASSSRLARVYSEQFF. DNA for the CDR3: TGTGCCAGCAGTTCCCGCCTAGCGCGCGTTTATTCAGAGCAGTTCTTC.

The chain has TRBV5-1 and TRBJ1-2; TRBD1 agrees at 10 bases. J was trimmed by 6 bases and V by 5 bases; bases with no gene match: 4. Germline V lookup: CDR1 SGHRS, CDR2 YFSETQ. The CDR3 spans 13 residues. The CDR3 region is CASRLGTGDGYTF. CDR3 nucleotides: TGCGCCAGCAGGCTCGGGACAGGGGATGGCTACACCTTC.

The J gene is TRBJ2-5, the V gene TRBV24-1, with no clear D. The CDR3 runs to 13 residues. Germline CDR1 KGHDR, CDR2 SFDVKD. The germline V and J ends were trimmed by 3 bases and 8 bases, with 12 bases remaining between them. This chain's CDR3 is CATSDGARETQYF. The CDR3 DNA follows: TGTGCCACCAGTGATGGAGCAAGAGAAACCCAGTACTTC.

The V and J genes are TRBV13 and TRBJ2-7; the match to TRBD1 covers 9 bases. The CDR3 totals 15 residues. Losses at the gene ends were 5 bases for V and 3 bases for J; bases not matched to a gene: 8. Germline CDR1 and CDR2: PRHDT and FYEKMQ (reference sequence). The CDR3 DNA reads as TGTGCCAGCAGCCCCAGAGGGACAGGGCACTACGAGCAGTACTTC. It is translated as CASSPRGTGHYEQYF.